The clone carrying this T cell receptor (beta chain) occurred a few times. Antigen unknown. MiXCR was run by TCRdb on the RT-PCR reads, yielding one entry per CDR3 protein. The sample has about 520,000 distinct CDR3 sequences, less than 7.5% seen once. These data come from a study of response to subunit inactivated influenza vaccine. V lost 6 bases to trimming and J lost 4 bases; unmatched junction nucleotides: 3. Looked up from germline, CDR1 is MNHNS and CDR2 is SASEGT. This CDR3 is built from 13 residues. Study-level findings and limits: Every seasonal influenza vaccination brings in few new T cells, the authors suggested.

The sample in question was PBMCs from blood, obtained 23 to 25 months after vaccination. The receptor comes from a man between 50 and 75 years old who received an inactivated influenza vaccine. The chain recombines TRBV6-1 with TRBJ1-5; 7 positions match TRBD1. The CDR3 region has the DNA TGTGCCAGCAGGGAGGGGGCGAATCAGCCCCAGCATTTT. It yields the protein CASREGANQPQHF.